The T cell receptor (beta chain) described here comes from a study of cytomegalovirus exposure and HLA in healthy donors (dated by TCRdb to the late 2010s). With regard to the full study: In an earlier analysis of approximately 500 of the donors, about 270 Gb of sequence data and 90 million to 120 million unique TCR beta sequences from roughly 190 million T cells were reported. In a later analysis, previously published TCR beta repertoires from 500 to 750 donors were re-analyzed and high-resolution HLA genotyping was added so that TCR occurrence patterns could be studied. The study was designed to test whether signatures of past pathogen exposure could be identified by cataloging public T cell receptors. Typing coverage varied by locus: roughly 629-630 donors for A, B, C, DRB1 and DQB1; approximately 500 for DQA1; 600 to 610 for DPA1; about 450 for DPB1. HLA typing included class I and class II loci at four-digit resolution. Every repertoire in the discovery cohort had been generated on one and the same sequencing platform. The T cell repertoires of 666 subjects were profiled by immunosequencing and related to cytomegalovirus serostatus. The genetic ancestry cluster associated with self-reported Caucasian donors included about 84% of the 300 to 400 genotyped donors. To predict cytomegalovirus infection status, the study combined high-throughput TCR immunosequencing, statistical association of individual TCRs with disease status, and machine learning. Donor age, sex, ethnicity and CMV serostatus were compiled together with the repertoire data. An early release that covered about 600 HLA-typed donors contained 300 to 350 gigabases of sequencing data and tens of millions of unique TCR sequences. Four to six DR-DQ haplotypes were handled as single units for association and clustering because linkage in the cohort was strong. Along with the approximately 650-subject first cohort, a separate validation cohort of 120 different subjects was used. To decide whether each TCR beta V gene segment behaved as functional or pseudogenic, an earlier analysis of some 540 of the donors relied on high-throughput TCR beta sequencing. On average, 235,054 unique TCR beta nucleotide sequences were sequenced per donor among 300 to 500 genotyped donors of the cohort, with 15% to 20% of those sequences being non-productive. Rather than drawing on any new phenotypic data, the later analysis identified candidate immune exposures from TCR beta sequences and the way those sequences occurred across donors. A later genetic analysis used genome-wide SNP genotypes for about 65% of the 666 donors, treating that subset as a discovery cohort. The paper as a whole reports these results and caveats: Most CMV-associated TCR beta chains appeared to be HLA-restricted in a later analysis, and the HLA associations seemed to be driven largely by CMV exposure. The study gave a list of 150 to 200 TCR beta chains associated with cytomegalovirus. Correlated functional status among segregating V segments might be attributable to linkage disequilibrium, but an unknown experimental factor could not be ruled out. The authors suggested that the approach could potentially be generalized to other disease states and immunological phenotypes. In vitro tests confirmed that a few of the cytomegalovirus-associated TCR beta chains recognize cytomegalovirus antigens. Compared with the roughly 670-donor mean, donors in an Asian-associated ancestry cluster had fewer N-insertions in productive TCRs, according to a later genetic analysis. Some IMGT-functional V segments, including TRBV6-2 and TRBV6-3, could not be distinguished by the 87-base-pair reads and were therefore excluded. Across donors, most TCR sequences were observed very rarely, whereas some public TCRs were present in many individuals. The classifier was reported to diagnose cytomegalovirus status with high specificity and sensitivity in both the original and validation cohorts. A further reported finding was that TCR beta sequences accurately predicted the HLA-A and HLA-B alleles for most subjects in the first cohort. In an earlier analysis of about 540 of the donors, most TCR beta V segments were observed in productive rearrangements about 87% or about 30% of the time, broadly matching IMGT annotations. An association between a missense DCLRE1C variant and V-gene and J-gene trimming of TCR beta chains was found in a later genetic analysis and replicated in an independent cohort. About 15 rarely observed V segments, including chromosome 9 orphons, were excluded from the earlier analysis of about 610 of the donors because counts were too low. Because HLA typing was unavailable for some donors at each locus, only the typed subset was used in association tests. In this cohort, only TCR beta chains were sequenced, and detectable features were limited by the absence of alpha or paired-chain data. Sequencing depth was assumed to be roughly uniform across donors in the presence/absence analyses, though that assumption may not hold. When HLA alleles, especially DR and DQ, strongly co-occurred, attributing TCR associations to individual alleles was difficult. According to a later analysis, parvovirus B19, influenza, CMV and Epstein-Barr virus appeared linked to several top co-occurrence clusters. CMV serostatus was the only immune exposure information available for the cohort. A later analysis associated about 17,000 TCR beta sequences with specific HLA alleles at a false discovery rate of 0.05. A later analysis found that TCR association rates varied across HLA loci, with DRB1 alleles showing the most associated TCRs and HLA-C alleles the fewest. Compared with equally common non-associated chains, HLA-associated TCR beta chains in a later analysis were more clonally expanded and had lower generation probabilities. A cluster of highly shared sequence variants was judged likely to represent a technical artifact of the sequencing pipeline.

On this clone itself: It lacks a known antigen. No much larger clone exists at a distance of one base, and base qualities are not known.

The cohort consisted of fewer than 700 healthy bone marrow donors. All cohort members were sampled while nominally healthy, although unrecorded immune exposures were likely present. The donor tested CMV seronegative, placing the donor among the 350 to 400 seronegative members of the cohort. A peripheral blood sample was provided by each donor, and peripheral blood mononuclear cells were used for TCR beta sequencing. The Qiagen DNeasy Blood Extraction Kit was used to extract genomic DNA from the blood cell samples. Library method: the immunoSEQ multiplex PCR assay. For the multiplex PCR, a mixture combining 60 forward primers for TCR Vbeta segments and 13 reverse primers for TCR Jbeta segments was used. Amplification of the CDR3 region of rearranged TCR beta genes was performed with a multiplex PCR assay on genomic DNA. The amplified TCR beta libraries were sequenced on the Illumina HiSeq System as 87-base-pair reads. Per the authors' processing: Across the 700 or so repertoires, a later analysis counted some 81 million unique TCR beta chains, roughly 11 million of which were shared by at least two donors. A nearest-neighbor algorithm error-corrected the raw reads and collapsed the reads into unique sequences, merging closely related sequences to remove PCR and sequencing errors. To assign V, D and J gene segments, CDR3 sequences were aligned to IMGT reference sequences. For a sequence to be retained, a match of at least six nucleotides to both a V gene segment and a J gene segment was required. Rearrangements were classified as productive when the CDR3 lacked stop codons and remained in frame with V and J, and all other rearrangements were classified as non-productive. Following IMGT convention, CDR3 was defined as the stretch from the second conserved V-encoded cysteine to the conserved J-encoded phenylalanine. Sequences without an unambiguous match to a single V gene segment were excluded from the earlier analysis of 500 to 700 of the donors. In an earlier analysis of approximately 560 of the donors, a V segment was called functional when productive rearrangements were above 56.7%, and segregating when the standard deviation between donors exceeded 5%. To diagnose cytomegalovirus status from the catalog of TCR beta chain sequences, a statistical classification framework was built. In a later analysis, V and J genes were assigned by comparing TCR nucleotide sequences against IMGT/GENE-DB human TR gene sequences. Using the TCRdist pipeline, a later analysis assigned CDR3 sequences along with most-parsimonious VDJ recombination scenarios. A later analysis defined each TCR beta chain by its CDR3 amino acid sequence plus V-gene family, and excluded reads lacking a unique V-gene family. A later analysis removed several hundred highly shared, low-generation-probability nucleotide sequences to deal with suspected cross-contamination and a sequencing artifact. A later analysis calculated a clonal expansion index for each public chain from normalized within-repertoire ranks of inferred template counts. Generation probabilities in a later analysis came from a VDJ recombination model fitted to out-of-frame rearrangements, and those results were checked against IGoR. A later analysis scored TCR-TCR, TCR-HLA and TCR-CMV co-occurrence with hypergeometric tests, applying a repertoire-size bias correction to TCR pairs. To estimate false discovery rates, a later analysis permuted the HLA or CMV assignments 20 times. In a later analysis, co-occurring TCRs were grouped with DBSCAN, and TCRdist sequence similarity was added when clustering was performed within HLA-allele-positive subsets. Co-occurrence clustering excluded repertoires with fewer than 30,000 or more than 120,000 public chains, plus five with anomalous nucleotide sharing. The immuneACCESS repertoire file appears here via TCRdb, limited to in-frame rearrangements. These files lack a portion of the clones; in checked studies, under half of the deficit traces to unresolved V genes, and the cause of the others is not known. From that table come the V and J calls and clone size; the DNA was used to work out D and trimming. The sample table records 160,000 or so clones; around four fifths of these occur just once. Under 2% of the sample is held by the ten biggest clonotypes.

V loses 4 bases of germline sequence and J loses 4 bases, and the interval between the two ends is 14 bases. The germline V gene sets CDR1 to SGHTS and CDR2 to YDEGEE. From the cysteine through the phenylalanine, the CDR3 covers 15 amino acids. Only the CDR3 portion is preserved as DNA: 45 bases, with reading frame beginning at the first base. This receptor chain uses TRBV5-8 and TRBJ1-4, with TRBD1 tentatively as D gene (6 bases match). Sequencing was performed on PBMCs. The TCR originated in a woman between 18 and 29 years old in good health and CMV-seronegative. Here is the DNA: TGTGCCAGCAGCCCCGGACAGCTAGTTAATGAAAAACTGTTTTTT. It specifies CASSPGQLVNEKLFF.